This entry is about one T cell receptor beta chain. This clonotype was observed many times. Its cognate antigen has yet to be identified. No base qualities exist here, and no much larger clone lies one base off it. This sample stems from a study of T-cell reconstitution after alpha-beta-depleted transplantation in children (dated by TCRdb to the mid-2010s). With regard to the full study: Using TCR repertoire profiling, the study followed T-cell immune reconstitution in a quantitative way in children after TCRalphabeta/CD19-depleted allogeneic hematopoietic cell transplantation.

The method was PCR. This sample was sequenced with an Illumina HiSeq 2500. Molecular barcoding was employed in the preparation of TCR libraries, with unique molecular identifiers being used to normalize TCRbeta repertoire quantification. Through fastp at Q25 and MiXCR, TCRdb rebuilt clones from the public reads, retaining in-frame beta chains. Here each entry gathers all rows of one CDR3 protein and keeps the most common genes and DNA. The sample table holds some 240,000 distinct CDR3 sequences, of which 9% to 10% were seen once. Around 5.1% of the sample is in the top ten clones. The receptor comes from a human donor who donated a stem cell graft to a child with SCID. Sequencing used PBMCs from the stem cell graft donor, obtained from the stem cell graft.

The CDR3 region: CASSLAGGVYEQYF. The DNA sequence is TGCGCCAGCAGCTTGGCCGGGGGGGTCTACGAGCAGTACTTC. The chain was built from TRBV5-1 and TRBJ2-7, with 8 middle bases fitting TRBD2. From the germline V gene, CDR1 is SGHRS and CDR2 is YFSETQ. Trimming accounts for 0 bases at V and 3 bases at J, while the number of junction bases matched to no gene is 2. The CDR3 holds 14 amino acids from the cysteine to the phenylalanine. The retained sequence is limited to the CDR3, 42 bases, with the frame set at the first base.